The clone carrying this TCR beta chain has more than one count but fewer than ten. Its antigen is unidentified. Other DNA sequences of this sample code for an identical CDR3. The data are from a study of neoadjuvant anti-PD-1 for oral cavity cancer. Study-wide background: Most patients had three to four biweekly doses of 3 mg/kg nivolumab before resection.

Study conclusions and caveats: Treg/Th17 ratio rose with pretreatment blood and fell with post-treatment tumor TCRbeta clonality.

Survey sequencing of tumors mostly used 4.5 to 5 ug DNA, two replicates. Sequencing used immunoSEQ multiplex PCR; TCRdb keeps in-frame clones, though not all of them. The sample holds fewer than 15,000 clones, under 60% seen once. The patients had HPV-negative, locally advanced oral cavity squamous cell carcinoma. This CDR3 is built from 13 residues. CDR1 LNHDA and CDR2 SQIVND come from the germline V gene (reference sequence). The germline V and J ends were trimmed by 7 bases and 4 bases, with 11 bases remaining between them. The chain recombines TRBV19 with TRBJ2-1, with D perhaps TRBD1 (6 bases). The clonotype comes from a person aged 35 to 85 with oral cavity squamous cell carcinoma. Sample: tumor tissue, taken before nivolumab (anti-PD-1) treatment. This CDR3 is CASTLRGYNEQFF. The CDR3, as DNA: TGTGCCAGTACCTTAAGGGGGTACAATGAGCAGTTCTTC.